Listed here are 32 T cell receptor beta chains from one sample, sequenced in a study of T-cell reconstitution after alpha-beta-depleted transplantation in children (dated by TCRdb to 2016 to 2017). Libraries were prepared through PCR. Instrument on record: Illumina HiSeq 2500. TCR libraries were prepared with molecular barcoding, using unique molecular identifiers to normalize TCRbeta repertoire quantification. Through fastp at Q25 and MiXCR, TCRdb rebuilt clones from the public reads, retaining in-frame beta chains. Rows are unified per CDR3 protein, each entry keeping the most common DNA and genes. The sample table records hundreds of thousands of distinct CDR3 sequences; 10% to 13% of these occur just once. The top ten constitute 2% to 2.5% of the sample. The sample's treatment or condition label, decoded: allogeneic hematopoietic cell transplantation with graft depleted of TCRalphabeta T cells and CD19 B cells.

The sample here was PBMCs, taken before TCRalphabeta/CD19-depleted stem cell transplant. The receptors were gathered from a child aged 2 to 15 with inherited bone marrow failure, due to receive a stem cell transplant.

In its sample, this clonotype was seen many times. CDR3 nucleotides: TGTGCCAGCAGTTTCCGGGGTTTCTACGAGCAGTACTTC. It translates to CASSFRGFYEQYF. The chain joins TRBV12-3 or TRBV12-4 to TRBJ2-7; tentatively, D is TRBD2 (5 bases). CDR3 length equals 13 residues. V was shortened by 3 bases and J by 3 bases, with 9 bases between the two germline ends.

The V call is TRBV7-8, the J call TRBJ1-2; D gene uncertain. With 1 base removed from V and 8 bases from J, the gap between germline ends came to 11 bases. This CDR3 has 13 residues. The germline V gene encodes CDR1 SGHVS and CDR2 FQNEAQ. CDR3 in amino acids: CASSLVEVLGYTF. DNA for the CDR3: TGTGCCAGCAGCTTAGTGGAGGTGCTGGGCTACACCTTC.

In this sample, this clonotype turned up many times. V is TRBV27 and J is TRBJ1-5, with TRBD1 as a possible D gene (5 bases). From germline, CDR1 is MNHEY and CDR2 SMNVEV (reference sequence). V shed 3 bases and J shed 10 bases, with 13 bases lying between them. CDR3 length: 13 amino acids. CDR3 region: CASSLGGLGPQHF. The CDR3 DNA reads TGTGCCAGCAGTTTGGGGGGGTTGGGACCCCAGCATTTT.

This clonotype was detected many times. The CDR3 DNA is TGTGCCAGCAGTTTATTTCGCGAAAAACTGTTTTTT. Amino acid sequence: CASSLFREKLFF. V gene TRBV28 combines with J gene TRBJ1-4; D gene uncertain. The CDR3 is 12 amino acids. V lost 1 base and J 8 bases, leaving 5 bases between the germline ends. CDR1 is MDHEN and CDR2 is SYDVKM in the germline V gene.

The table lists this clonotype with many counts. This chain joins TRBV6-5 and TRBJ1-1, with unresolved D. The CDR3 covers 15 residues. Deletions cut 2 bases from V and 1 base from J, with 11 bases between. CDR1 and CDR2 (germline): MNHEY, SVGAGI. This chain's CDR3 is CASSYGVVGNTEAFF. The CDR3 DNA follows: TGTGCCAGCAGTTACGGGGTGGTGGGGAACACTGAAGCTTTCTTT.

In its sample, this clonotype was seen many times. The chain is built from TRBV30 and TRBJ2-1, with 9 bases aligning to TRBD1. The CDR3 has 13 residues. Germline CDR1 and CDR2: GTSNPN and SVGIG (reference sequence). J lost 7 bases, V lost 1 base, and 2 bases had no gene match. For the CDR3, the DNA is TGTGCCTGGAGTGGGGGACAGGGAAATGAGCAGTTCTTC. Protein: CAWSGGQGNEQFF.

The chain combines TRBV20-1 with TRBJ2-7; TRBD1 or TRBD2 may be the D gene (6 bases each). V lost 6 bases, J lost 0 bases, and 21 bases lay in between. The CDR3 sequence is 16 residues long. Per germline, CDR1 DFQATT and CDR2 SNEGSKA (reference sequence). In DNA, the CDR3 is TGCAGTGCCCCCCGGCCGGTAGCGGACAGCTCCTACGAGCAGTACTTC. It codes for CSAPRPVADSSYEQYF.

This clonotype was counted ten times or more. The V call is TRBV20-1, the J call TRBJ1-4; the match to TRBD1 covers 9 bases. The CDR3 runs to 14 residues. The V gene end was trimmed by 1 base and the J gene end by 5 bases; junction bases not matched to a gene: 2. Germline V gives CDR1 DFQATT, CDR2 SNEGSKA (reference sequence). The CDR3 DNA reads as TGCAGTGCTAGAGGGACAGGGGAGAATGAAAAACTGTTTTTT. The encoded protein is CSARGTGENEKLFF.

This clonotype has a count of ten or more. V gene TRBV29-1 combines with J gene TRBJ1-2; the D gene is possibly TRBD1 (5 bases). There are 13 residues in the CDR3. Trimming stripped 5 bases from V and 3 bases from J, with 13 bases between. CDR1 and CDR2 (germline): SQVTM, ANQGSEA. The chain's CDR3 is CSVQTGDHYGYTF. The CDR3 bases are TGCAGCGTTCAGACGGGGGACCACTATGGCTACACCTTC.

This clonotype has ten or more counts. The V and J genes are TRBV20-1 and TRBJ2-6, with D possibly TRBD1 on 5 matching bases. Germline loops: CDR1 DFQATT, CDR2 SNEGSKA (reference sequence). The V gene lost 5 bases and the J gene lost 1 base, with 6 bases spanning the gap. The CDR3 has 13 residues. CDR3 nucleotides: TGCAGTGCTGCAGGGTCTGGGGCCAACGTCCTGACTTTC. Protein: CSAAGSGANVLTF.

This clonotype came up many times. Here the CDR3 reads CASNRAGLQNIQYF. Written as DNA, the CDR3 is TGTGCCAGCAACCGAGCGGGCCTCCAAAACATTCAGTACTTC. The chain has TRBV12-3 or TRBV12-4 and TRBJ2-4; weak D call: TRBD2 (6 bases). V was pared by 7 bases and J by 5 bases, with 15 bases between. The CDR3 is made up of 14 amino acids.

The chain carries TRBV12-3 or TRBV12-4 and TRBJ1-2, with D uncertain. The CDR3 extends over 13 amino acids. V dropped 7 bases and J dropped 4 bases, with 13 bases sitting between them. The CDR3 DNA reads TGTGCCAGCAACTTTGGGTCTCTCTATGGCTACACCTTC. Protein sequence: CASNFGSLYGYTF.

At least ten counts were recorded for this clonotype. The chain combines TRBV4-3 with TRBJ2-3; no clear D gene. Germline CDR1 and CDR2: LGHNA and YSLEER. The CDR3 loop spans 12 amino acids. The ends were cut back, 4 bases at V and 4 bases at J, with 6 bases in the middle. The CDR3 is CASSPMADTQYF. CDR3 nucleotides: TGCGCCAGCAGCCCAATGGCAGATACGCAGTATTTT.

J is TRBJ2-7 and V is TRBV7-8; the D gene is possibly TRBD2 (6 bases). V was trimmed by 2 bases and J by 6 bases, leaving 14 bases between them. Germline loops: CDR1 SGHVS, CDR2 FQNEAQ. The CDR3 is 14 amino acids. CDR3 sequence reads: CASSLLASDCEQYF. The CDR3 DNA is TGTGCCAGCAGCTTACTCGCTAGCGACTGCGAGCAGTACTTC.

This clonotype turned up a few times. The chain uses TRBV6-5 and TRBJ2-3; D may be TRBD1 or TRBD2 (5 bases each). The CDR3 runs 14 residues. V was shortened by 2 bases and J by 4 bases, with 10 bases between the two germline ends. Germline assignment: CDR1 MNHEY and CDR2 SVGAGI. Here the CDR3 reads CASSYQGGPDTQYF. The CDR3 nucleotides are TGTGCCAGCAGTTACCAGGGCGGGCCAGATACGCAGTATTTT.

This clonotype was picked up many times. The CDR3 sequence: CATSRVVEDTQYF. The CDR3 DNA is TGTGCCACCAGCAGAGTTGTCGAAGATACGCAGTATTTT. The gene calls are TRBV15 and TRBJ2-3; D gene uncertain. Trimming left V 1 base short and J 5 bases short, with 7 bases between. Per germline, CDR1 LNHNV and CDR2 YYDKDF (reference sequence). The CDR3 consists of 13 residues.

This clonotype was picked up a small number of times. V and J are TRBV6-2 or TRBV6-3 and TRBJ2-7; D is unresolved. The CDR3 sequence is 12 residues long. CDR1 and CDR2 from the germline V gene are MNHEY and SVGEGT. V dropped 4 bases and J dropped 5 bases, with 9 bases sitting between them. The CDR3 nucleotides are TGTGCCAGCAGTTCCAGGAACCACGAGCAGTACTTC. Its translation is CASSSRNHEQYF.

The rearrangement links TRBV6-1 to TRBJ2-1; 13 bases align to TRBD2. CDR3 length: 19 amino acids. CDR1 and CDR2 from the germline V gene are MNHNS and SASEGT. With V trimmed by 3 bases and J by 8 bases, 16 bases remained unmatched. CDR3 sequence (DNA): TGTGCCAGCAGTGAGTTGGCAGGGGGAACTAGCGGGAGGGCCTATGAGCAGTTCTTC. Translated: CASSELAGGTSGRAYEQFF.

This clonotype was seen at least ten times. This chain connects TRBV5-1 to TRBJ1-2; the D is unclear. V lost 0 bases to trimming and J lost 2 bases, with 5 bases between them. The germline gives CDR1 SGHRS, CDR2 YFSETQ. CDR3 length equals 13 residues. CDR3 bases: TGCGCCAGCAGCTTGGTCAGCAACTATGGCTACACCTTC. Translation gives CASSLVSNYGYTF.

This clonotype was seen a single time. A much larger clone sits a single nucleotide away, making a read error possible. The rearrangement uses TRBV10-3 and TRBJ2-2; 7 bases fit TRBD2. Germline lookup yields CDR1 ENHRY and CDR2 SYGVKD. The CDR3 contains 17 residues. The CDR3 nucleotides are TGTGCCATCAGTGAGACTAACCTAGCGGATAGACCCGGGGACCTGTTTTTT. Its protein product is CAISETNLADRPGDLFF.

This clonotype was recorded at least ten times. The chain carries TRBV10-3 and TRBJ2-5, with 7 bases matching TRBD1. V lost 3 bases to trimming and J lost 5 bases; unmatched junction nucleotides: 9. Germline V gives CDR1 ENHRY, CDR2 SYGVKD. The CDR3 loop spans 15 amino acids. The CDR3 DNA follows: TGTGCCATCAGTGATGCCAGGGGGAAGGTGGAGACCCAGTACTTC. This translates into CAISDARGKVETQYF.

Many counts were recorded for this clonotype. The chain has TRBV10-3 and TRBJ2-7; D is perhaps TRBD1 (6 bases). Germline loops: CDR1 ENHRY, CDR2 SYGVKD. V lost 2 bases and J 3 bases, leaving 8 bases between the germline ends. This CDR3 region has 13 residues. The CDR3 loop is CAISEQGLYEQYF. The CDR3 DNA is TGTGCCATCAGTGAGCAGGGGCTCTACGAGCAGTACTTC.

This clonotype has a count of ten or more. This chain uses TRBV20-1 with TRBJ2-3; D is unresolved. Germline V gives CDR1 DFQATT, CDR2 SNEGSKA (reference sequence). The ends were cut back, 3 bases at V and 2 bases at J, with 12 bases in the middle. This CDR3 has 14 amino acids. This chain's CDR3 is CSARNPTFTDTQYF. CDR3 DNA: TGCAGTGCTAGGAACCCTACCTTCACAGATACGCAGTATTTT.

This clonotype was detected a few times. This chain links TRBV7-2 with TRBJ1-4; D possibly corresponds to TRBD1 (6 bases). The CDR3 has 16 residues. The germline V gene has CDR1 SGHTA and CDR2 FQGNSA. Trimming took off 2 bases at V and 0 bases at J, with 10 bases between the two ends. CDR3 DNA sequence: TGTGCCAGCAGCTTACCGACAGGTGCAACTAATGAAAAACTGTTTTTT. This gives the protein CASSLPTGATNEKLFF.

The sample holds a few counts of this clonotype. The CDR3 nucleotides read TGTGCCAGCAGTTTAGGCGGCACTCGCTATGGCTACACCTTC. This encodes CASSLGGTRYGYTF. The gene calls are TRBV12-3 or TRBV12-4 and TRBJ1-2; D is undetermined. CDR3 length: 14 residues. V was shortened by 1 base and J by 4 bases, with 10 bases between the two germline ends.

This clonotype was picked up many times. The chain combines TRBV12-3 or TRBV12-4 with TRBJ1-4; D not certain. This CDR3 contains 15 residues. Trimming removed 3 bases at V and 5 bases at J, with 13 bases between. The CDR3 coding sequence is TGTGCCAGCAGTTTGGCTGCGGCAGCGAATGAAAAACTGTTTTTT. Translated, it gives CASSLAAAANEKLFF.

This clonotype has ten or more counts. The chain combines TRBV11-2 with TRBJ2-5; D unresolved. Trimming shortened V by 5 bases and J by 5 bases, and 6 bases separated the two germline ends. This CDR3 spans 11 amino acids. The germline V gene has CDR1 SGHAT and CDR2 FQNNGV. The CDR3 DNA sequence: TGTGCCAGCAGCCTTTTGGAGACCCAGTACTTC. Residues: CASSLLETQYF. Looking up the rest from reference TRBV11-2 and TRBJ2-5 gives the full variable domain: EAGVAQSPRYKIIEKRQSVAFWCNPISGHATLYWYQQILGQGPKLLIQFQNNGVVDDSQLPKDRFSAERLKGVDSTLKIQPAKLEDSAVYLCASSLLETQYFGPGTRLLVL.

This clonotype showed up many times. The chain carries TRBV30 and TRBJ2-7, with D perhaps matching TRBD1 (6 bases). Trimming stripped 0 bases from V and 3 bases from J, with 12 bases between. The V gene's germline CDR1 is GTSNPN and CDR2 SVGIG (reference sequence). CDR3 size: 14 residues. CDR3 nucleotide sequence: TGTGCCTGGAGTGTGGAACAGGGTGACTACGAGCAGTACTTC. Translating it yields CAWSVEQGDYEQYF.

This clonotype was seen at least ten times. This chain links TRBV19 with TRBJ2-7; D uncertain. The CDR3 length is 13 residues. V was trimmed by 4 bases and J by 3 bases, leaving 10 bases between them. The germline CDR1 and CDR2 sequences are LNHDA and SQIVND (reference sequence). CDR3 residues: CASSTRRDYEQYF. The DNA of the CDR3 is TGTGCCAGTAGTACCCGAAGGGACTACGAGCAGTACTTC.

This clonotype came up a few times. This chain connects TRBV20-1 to TRBJ2-1; 8 bases match TRBD1. The germline V gene encodes CDR1 DFQATT and CDR2 SNEGSKA (reference sequence). This CDR3 is built from 12 residues. The V gene end was trimmed by 6 bases and the J gene end by 12 bases; junction bases not matched to a gene: 10. The CDR3 protein is CSADLQGARQFF. DNA for the CDR3: TGCAGTGCAGACCTCCAGGGGGCTCGGCAGTTCTTC.

With regard to this clonotype: This sequence may be a read error, since a much larger clone differs from it by one base. The CDR3 does not end in the conserved phenylalanine or tryptophan, so this is likely a read error. The chain carries TRBV3-1 and TRBJ2-3, with D perhaps being TRBD1 or TRBD2 (5 bases each). CDR1 and CDR2 (germline): LGHDT, YNNKEL (reference sequence). The CDR3 covers 18 residues. Trimming took off 0 bases at V and 4 bases at J, with 20 bases between the two ends. The CDR3, as DNA: TGTGCCAGCAGCCAAGACCCTGCAGGGACCTACGTCTCAGATACGCAGTATTCT. Its translation: CASSQDPAGTYVSDTQYS.

This clonotype was recorded at least ten times. V and J are TRBV29-1 and TRBJ2-7; 10 bases line up with TRBD2. Per the germline V gene, CDR1 is SQVTM and CDR2 is ANQGSEA. CDR3 length: 13 amino acids. The trim removed 5 bases at V and 4 bases at J, leaving 5 bases unmatched. The CDR3, as DNA: TGCAGCGTTTCAGCGGGAGGGGTTTACGAGCAGTACTTC. Translated: CSVSAGGVYEQYF.